What follows are 29 T cell receptor beta chains derived from one specimen sequenced in a study of blood T cell repertoires in COVID-19. The method was immunoSEQ multiplex PCR; TCRdb's version includes in-frame clones alone and lacks a portion of them. The sample lists about 240,000 clones, 70% to 90% occurring once. The sequencing input was PBMCs or T cells enriched from blood (not recorded which). All receptors derive from a woman in her thirties or forties with acute COVID-19.

CDR3 sequence (DNA): TGTGCCAGCAGGACGGGATTGAACACTGAAGCTTTCTTT. It yields the protein CASRTGLNTEAFF. The V and J genes are TRBV13 and TRBJ1-1; no reliable D call. V gave up 6 bases and J gave up 0 bases, with 8 bases separating them. The CDR3 sequence is 13 residues long. Per germline, CDR1 PRHDT and CDR2 FYEKMQ (reference sequence).

The V and J genes are TRBV3-1 (or the pseudogene TRBV3-2) and TRBJ1-1; D gene ambiguous. The CDR3 contains 17 residues. Looked up from germline, CDR1 is LGHDT and CDR2 is YNNKEL (reference sequence). With 1 base removed from V and 2 bases from J, the gap between germline ends came to 17 bases. CDR3 coding DNA: TGTGCCAGCAGCCAAGTCCTCGGAGGGAAGGGAAACACTGAAGCTTTCTTT. Translating gives CASSQVLGGKGNTEAFF.

The V gene is TRBV7-9, the J gene TRBJ1-4, with D tentatively TRBD1 (5 bases). The V end was cut by 4 bases, the J end by 8 bases, with 17 bases between. From germline, CDR1 is SEHNR and CDR2 FQNEAQ (reference sequence). The CDR3 sequence is 15 residues long. The CDR3, as DNA: TGTGCCAGCAGCTCCCTCGTGACGGGGGAGGAAAAACTGTTTTTT. Translated: CASSSLVTGEEKLFF.

The rearrangement uses TRBV14 and TRBJ2-1; D call uncertain. The length of the CDR3 is 11 residues. The germline gives CDR1 SGHDN, CDR2 FVKESK. Trimming cost V 6 bases and J 5 bases, with 5 bases left between them. In nucleotides, the CDR3 is TGTGCCAGCAGTCGTAACAATGAGCAGTTCTTC. It translates to CASSRNNEQFF.

V usage is TRBV3-1 (or the pseudogene TRBV3-2) and J usage is TRBJ2-5; D gene unclear. Trimming cost V 3 bases and J 2 bases, with 10 bases left between them. This CDR3 is 14 amino acids long. Germline assignment: CDR1 LGHDT and CDR2 YNNKEL (reference sequence). DNA for the CDR3: TGTGCCAGCAGCCAGACTCTTAGACAAGAGACCCAGTACTTC. The encoded protein is CASSQTLRQETQYF.

The chain is built from TRBV6-6 and TRBJ2-7; D may be TRBD1 (6 bases). V gave up 4 bases and J gave up 6 bases, with 7 bases separating them. CDR3 length equals 11 residues. Per the germline V gene, CDR1 is MNHNY and CDR2 is SVGAGI (reference sequence). The CDR3 DNA follows: TGTGCCAGCAGTTCGGACAGCGAGCAGTACTTC. Its protein product is CASSSDSEQYF.

V is TRBV13 and J is TRBJ1-5; D is possibly TRBD1 (6 bases). Germline CDR1 reads PRHDT; CDR2 reads FYEKMQ (reference sequence). The germline V and J ends were trimmed by 4 bases and 3 bases, with 10 bases remaining between them. CDR3 length equals 14 residues. CDR3 nucleotides: TGTGCCAGCAGCTCCGGGGGGCCCAATCAGCCCCAGCATTTT. This gives the protein CASSSGGPNQPQHF.

The V and J genes are TRBV5-1 and TRBJ2-3; no reliable D call. The CDR3 extends over 12 amino acids. V was shortened by 4 bases and J by 2 bases, with 5 bases between the two germline ends. CDR1 is SGHRS and CDR2 is YFSETQ in the germline V gene. CDR3 region: CASSTSTDTQYF. CDR3 DNA: TGCGCCAGCAGCACTTCCACAGATACGCAGTATTTT.

The gene calls are TRBV7-9 and TRBJ1-2; 7 positions agree with TRBD1. The junction had 6 bases not matched to a gene; V was cut back by 3 bases and J by 2 bases. The germline V gene has CDR1 SEHNR and CDR2 FQNEAQ (reference sequence). This CDR3 comprises 15 residues. CDR3 in amino acids: CASSFLGQINYGYTF. The CDR3 DNA sequence: TGTGCCAGCAGCTTTTTGGGACAGATAAACTATGGCTACACCTTC.

The chain links TRBV6-5 to TRBJ2-2, with a tentative D call TRBD1 (5 bases). CDR3 length: 13 amino acids. V lost 6 bases and J 5 bases, leaving 10 bases between the germline ends. The germline V gene encodes CDR1 MNHEY and CDR2 SVGAGI. Written as DNA, the CDR3 is TGTGCCAGCAGAGAGACAGTGACCGGGGAGCTGTTTTTT. It is translated as CASRETVTGELFF.

This rearrangement joins TRBV6-2 or TRBV6-3 to TRBJ1-5; 8 bases are a match to TRBD1. V dropped 1 base and J dropped 6; count of bases not matched to a gene: 8. Germline V lookup: CDR1 MNHEY, CDR2 SVGEGT. The CDR3 runs to 16 residues. The CDR3 loop is CASSYFPDRVGQPQHF. The CDR3 DNA sequence: TGTGCCAGCAGTTACTTTCCGGACAGGGTTGGTCAGCCCCAGCATTTT.

This chain connects TRBV11-3 to TRBJ2-3, with 8 positions matching TRBD1. V was pared by 2 bases and J by 1 base, with 8 bases of the junction left unmatched. The length of the CDR3 is 17 residues. Germline-derived CDR1 and CDR2 are SGHNT and YENEEA. The CDR3 DNA sequence: TGTGCCAGCAGCTTACGGCAGGGGGCTTTGGGCACAGATACGCAGTATTTT. It encodes CASSLRQGALGTDTQYF.

The rearrangement links TRBV9 to TRBJ2-6; possibly TRBD1 for D (5 bases). The CDR3 is 17 amino acids. Trimming stripped 0 bases from V and 0 bases from J, with 10 bases between. From germline, CDR1 is SGDLS and CDR2 YYNGEE. The CDR3 reads CASSVAHDSSGANVLTF. The CDR3 nucleotides read TGTGCCAGCAGCGTAGCTCACGACAGCTCTGGGGCCAACGTCCTGACTTTC.

J is TRBJ1-2 and V is TRBV6-5; D call uncertain. The ends were cut back, 3 bases at V and 4 bases at J, with 12 bases in the middle. The CDR3 sequence is 14 residues long. Germline assignment: CDR1 MNHEY and CDR2 SVGAGI. DNA for the CDR3: TGTGCCAGCAGTTATGCCAGAGGCCTCTATGGCTACACCTTC. Protein: CASSYARGLYGYTF.

The chain links TRBV6-4 to TRBJ2-5, with 10 bases identical to TRBD1. The CDR3 is made up of 14 amino acids. V trimming: 3 bases; J trimming: 5 bases; junction bases outside the gene matches: 3. CDR1 and CDR2 (germline): MRHNA, SNTAGT. CDR3 loop: CASSEGTGAETQYF. CDR3 nucleotide sequence: TGTGCCAGCAGTGAAGGGACAGGGGCTGAGACCCAGTACTTC.

This chain joins TRBV13 and TRBJ2-1; 9 bases fit TRBD1. V shed 5 bases and J 9 bases; nucleotides not matched to a gene: 8. This CDR3 comprises 14 residues. Per the germline V gene, CDR1 is PRHDT and CDR2 is FYEKMQ (reference sequence). The CDR3 is CASSTRDRESEQFF. In DNA, the CDR3 is TGTGCCAGCAGCACCCGGGACAGGGAGAGTGAGCAGTTCTTC. Filled out from reference TRBV13 and TRBJ2-1, the complete variable domain reads AAGVIQSPRHLIKEKRETATLKCYPIPRHDTVYWYQQGPGQDPQFLISFYEKMQSDKGSIPDRFSAQQFSDYHSELNMSSLELGDSALYFCASSTRDRESEQFFGPGTRLTVL.

The chain links TRBV24-1 to TRBJ2-4; a weak D match, TRBD1 (6 bases). Trimming pared 5 bases from V and 5 bases from J, leaving 9 bases between. The CDR3 consists of 13 residues. Germline V gene lookup returns CDR1 KGHDR and CDR2 SFDVKD. The CDR3: CATSVPGENIQYF. CDR3 nucleotides: TGTGCCACCAGTGTTCCAGGGGAAAACATTCAGTACTTC.

The V call is TRBV25-1, the J call TRBJ2-7; maybe TRBD2 (5 bases). Trimming removed 3 bases from V and 2 bases from J, with 11 bases in between. Per the germline V gene, CDR1 is MGHDK and CDR2 is SYGVNS. This CDR3 has 14 amino acids. The CDR3 DNA sequence: TGTGCCAGCAGTGAGTACCTCGGGGCCTACGAGCAGTACTTC. This sequence encodes CASSEYLGAYEQYF.

The gene calls are TRBV7-3 and TRBJ2-1, with a tentative D call TRBD1 (5 bases). V lost 5 bases and J lost 6, with 11 bases in between. The CDR3 spans 13 residues. From germline, CDR1 is SGHTA and CDR2 FQGTGA. This chain's CDR3 is CASSRATGNEQFF. The CDR3 coding sequence is TGTGCCAGCAGCCGGGCTACAGGCAATGAGCAGTTCTTC.

The chain joins TRBV18 to TRBJ2-3; TRBD2 aligns across 15 bases. V gave up 3 bases and J gave up 0 bases; unmatched junction bases: 4. Germline CDR1 is KGHSH and CDR2 is LQKENI. The CDR3 covers 18 residues. CDR3 coding DNA: TGTGCCAGCTCACCGTCTGGACTAGCGGGAGGGAGCACAGATACGCAGTATTTT. This sequence encodes CASSPSGLAGGSTDTQYF.

This clone was observed once. The gene calls are TRBV2 and TRBJ2-3; 7 nucleotides line up with TRBD2. Germline values: CDR1 SNHLY, CDR2 FYNNEI. The CDR3 runs to 16 residues. V lost 1 base and J lost 2; bases outside the gene matches: 6. The CDR3 loop reads CASSEVGAGFTDTQYF. The DNA of the CDR3 is TGTGCCAGCAGTGAAGTAGGAGCGGGATTCACAGATACGCAGTATTTT.

V gene TRBV29-1 combines with J gene TRBJ1-2, with D possibly TRBD1 on 5 matching bases. Trimming cost V 1 base and J 4 bases, with 13 bases left between them. The CDR3 sequence is 14 residues long. The germline CDR1 and CDR2 sequences are SQVTM and ANQGSEA. CDR3: CSVEGQTAAYGYTF. CDR3 nucleotides: TGCAGCGTTGAAGGGCAGACAGCCGCCTATGGCTACACCTTC.

This sequence joins TRBV6-6 and TRBJ2-7, with D tentatively TRBD2 (5 bases). The CDR3 is made up of 16 amino acids. Germline-derived CDR1 and CDR2 are MNHNY and SVGAGI (reference sequence). Deletions cut 4 bases from V and 0 bases from J, with 16 bases between. The CDR3: CASSSPSTGISYEQYF. The CDR3 DNA follows: TGTGCCAGCAGTTCCCCGTCCACGGGGATCTCCTACGAGCAGTACTTC.

This chain connects TRBV7-6 to TRBJ2-2; TRBD1 matches 8 bases. The junction had 9 bases not matched to a gene; V was cut back by 2 bases and J by 1 base. Germline lookup yields CDR1 SGHVS and CDR2 FNYEAQ. This CDR3 spans 18 amino acids. The CDR3 region has the DNA TGTGCCAGCAGCTTATTCGTCAGGGGGCGAGAGAACACCGGGGAGCTGTTTTTT. Translating gives CASSLFVRGRENTGELFF.

The CDR3 spells CASSQQWNSPLHF. The CDR3 region has the DNA TGTGCCAGCAGCCAACAGTGGAATTCACCCCTCCACTTT. The rearrangement uses TRBV14 and TRBJ1-6, with D uncertain. V gave up 2 bases and J gave up 7 bases, with 6 bases separating them. The germline gives CDR1 SGHDN, CDR2 FVKESK. The CDR3 has 13 residues.

CDR3 DNA sequence: TGTGCCAGCTGGGGGGTATTGGGAAACACCATATATTTT. Protein sequence: CASWGVLGNTIYF. This rearrangement joins TRBV6-6 to TRBJ1-3; D may be TRBD1 (5 bases). Trimming took 8 bases from V and 4 from J, leaving 12 bases between them. Per germline, CDR1 MNHNY and CDR2 SVGAGI (reference sequence). This CDR3 is 13 amino acids long.

This clone was observed many times. The rearrangement links TRBV28 to TRBJ2-7, with D maybe TRBD2 (5 bases). This CDR3 contains 15 residues. The V end lost 7 bases, the J end lost 7 bases, and 23 bases lay between the germline ends. Per germline, CDR1 MDHEN and CDR2 SYDVKM. Here the CDR3 reads CASIGSGENSGEQYF. The CDR3 DNA reads TGTGCCAGCATCGGTAGTGGGGAGAATTCGGGGGAGCAGTACTTC.

The chain combines TRBV19 with TRBJ2-4; TRBD1 aligns across 8 bases. V was pared by 3 bases and J by 8 bases, with 6 bases of the junction left unmatched. The CDR3 contains 14 residues. Germline CDR1 reads LNHDA; CDR2 reads SQIVND (reference sequence). CDR3 loop: CASSIRTGLDIQYF. In DNA form, the CDR3 reads TGTGCCAGTAGTATTCGGACAGGGTTGGACATTCAGTACTTC.

The CDR3 spells CASSSPGDRGRGYGYTF. The CDR3 DNA follows: TGTGCCAGCAGCTCCCCAGGGGACAGGGGTCGTGGCTATGGCTACACCTTC. V is TRBV5-4 and J is TRBJ1-2, with 10 bases matching TRBD1. The CDR3 has 17 residues. V shed 3 bases, J shed 4 bases, and the junction held 12 bases outside the gene matches. CDR1 and CDR2 (germline): SGHNT, YYREEE (reference sequence).